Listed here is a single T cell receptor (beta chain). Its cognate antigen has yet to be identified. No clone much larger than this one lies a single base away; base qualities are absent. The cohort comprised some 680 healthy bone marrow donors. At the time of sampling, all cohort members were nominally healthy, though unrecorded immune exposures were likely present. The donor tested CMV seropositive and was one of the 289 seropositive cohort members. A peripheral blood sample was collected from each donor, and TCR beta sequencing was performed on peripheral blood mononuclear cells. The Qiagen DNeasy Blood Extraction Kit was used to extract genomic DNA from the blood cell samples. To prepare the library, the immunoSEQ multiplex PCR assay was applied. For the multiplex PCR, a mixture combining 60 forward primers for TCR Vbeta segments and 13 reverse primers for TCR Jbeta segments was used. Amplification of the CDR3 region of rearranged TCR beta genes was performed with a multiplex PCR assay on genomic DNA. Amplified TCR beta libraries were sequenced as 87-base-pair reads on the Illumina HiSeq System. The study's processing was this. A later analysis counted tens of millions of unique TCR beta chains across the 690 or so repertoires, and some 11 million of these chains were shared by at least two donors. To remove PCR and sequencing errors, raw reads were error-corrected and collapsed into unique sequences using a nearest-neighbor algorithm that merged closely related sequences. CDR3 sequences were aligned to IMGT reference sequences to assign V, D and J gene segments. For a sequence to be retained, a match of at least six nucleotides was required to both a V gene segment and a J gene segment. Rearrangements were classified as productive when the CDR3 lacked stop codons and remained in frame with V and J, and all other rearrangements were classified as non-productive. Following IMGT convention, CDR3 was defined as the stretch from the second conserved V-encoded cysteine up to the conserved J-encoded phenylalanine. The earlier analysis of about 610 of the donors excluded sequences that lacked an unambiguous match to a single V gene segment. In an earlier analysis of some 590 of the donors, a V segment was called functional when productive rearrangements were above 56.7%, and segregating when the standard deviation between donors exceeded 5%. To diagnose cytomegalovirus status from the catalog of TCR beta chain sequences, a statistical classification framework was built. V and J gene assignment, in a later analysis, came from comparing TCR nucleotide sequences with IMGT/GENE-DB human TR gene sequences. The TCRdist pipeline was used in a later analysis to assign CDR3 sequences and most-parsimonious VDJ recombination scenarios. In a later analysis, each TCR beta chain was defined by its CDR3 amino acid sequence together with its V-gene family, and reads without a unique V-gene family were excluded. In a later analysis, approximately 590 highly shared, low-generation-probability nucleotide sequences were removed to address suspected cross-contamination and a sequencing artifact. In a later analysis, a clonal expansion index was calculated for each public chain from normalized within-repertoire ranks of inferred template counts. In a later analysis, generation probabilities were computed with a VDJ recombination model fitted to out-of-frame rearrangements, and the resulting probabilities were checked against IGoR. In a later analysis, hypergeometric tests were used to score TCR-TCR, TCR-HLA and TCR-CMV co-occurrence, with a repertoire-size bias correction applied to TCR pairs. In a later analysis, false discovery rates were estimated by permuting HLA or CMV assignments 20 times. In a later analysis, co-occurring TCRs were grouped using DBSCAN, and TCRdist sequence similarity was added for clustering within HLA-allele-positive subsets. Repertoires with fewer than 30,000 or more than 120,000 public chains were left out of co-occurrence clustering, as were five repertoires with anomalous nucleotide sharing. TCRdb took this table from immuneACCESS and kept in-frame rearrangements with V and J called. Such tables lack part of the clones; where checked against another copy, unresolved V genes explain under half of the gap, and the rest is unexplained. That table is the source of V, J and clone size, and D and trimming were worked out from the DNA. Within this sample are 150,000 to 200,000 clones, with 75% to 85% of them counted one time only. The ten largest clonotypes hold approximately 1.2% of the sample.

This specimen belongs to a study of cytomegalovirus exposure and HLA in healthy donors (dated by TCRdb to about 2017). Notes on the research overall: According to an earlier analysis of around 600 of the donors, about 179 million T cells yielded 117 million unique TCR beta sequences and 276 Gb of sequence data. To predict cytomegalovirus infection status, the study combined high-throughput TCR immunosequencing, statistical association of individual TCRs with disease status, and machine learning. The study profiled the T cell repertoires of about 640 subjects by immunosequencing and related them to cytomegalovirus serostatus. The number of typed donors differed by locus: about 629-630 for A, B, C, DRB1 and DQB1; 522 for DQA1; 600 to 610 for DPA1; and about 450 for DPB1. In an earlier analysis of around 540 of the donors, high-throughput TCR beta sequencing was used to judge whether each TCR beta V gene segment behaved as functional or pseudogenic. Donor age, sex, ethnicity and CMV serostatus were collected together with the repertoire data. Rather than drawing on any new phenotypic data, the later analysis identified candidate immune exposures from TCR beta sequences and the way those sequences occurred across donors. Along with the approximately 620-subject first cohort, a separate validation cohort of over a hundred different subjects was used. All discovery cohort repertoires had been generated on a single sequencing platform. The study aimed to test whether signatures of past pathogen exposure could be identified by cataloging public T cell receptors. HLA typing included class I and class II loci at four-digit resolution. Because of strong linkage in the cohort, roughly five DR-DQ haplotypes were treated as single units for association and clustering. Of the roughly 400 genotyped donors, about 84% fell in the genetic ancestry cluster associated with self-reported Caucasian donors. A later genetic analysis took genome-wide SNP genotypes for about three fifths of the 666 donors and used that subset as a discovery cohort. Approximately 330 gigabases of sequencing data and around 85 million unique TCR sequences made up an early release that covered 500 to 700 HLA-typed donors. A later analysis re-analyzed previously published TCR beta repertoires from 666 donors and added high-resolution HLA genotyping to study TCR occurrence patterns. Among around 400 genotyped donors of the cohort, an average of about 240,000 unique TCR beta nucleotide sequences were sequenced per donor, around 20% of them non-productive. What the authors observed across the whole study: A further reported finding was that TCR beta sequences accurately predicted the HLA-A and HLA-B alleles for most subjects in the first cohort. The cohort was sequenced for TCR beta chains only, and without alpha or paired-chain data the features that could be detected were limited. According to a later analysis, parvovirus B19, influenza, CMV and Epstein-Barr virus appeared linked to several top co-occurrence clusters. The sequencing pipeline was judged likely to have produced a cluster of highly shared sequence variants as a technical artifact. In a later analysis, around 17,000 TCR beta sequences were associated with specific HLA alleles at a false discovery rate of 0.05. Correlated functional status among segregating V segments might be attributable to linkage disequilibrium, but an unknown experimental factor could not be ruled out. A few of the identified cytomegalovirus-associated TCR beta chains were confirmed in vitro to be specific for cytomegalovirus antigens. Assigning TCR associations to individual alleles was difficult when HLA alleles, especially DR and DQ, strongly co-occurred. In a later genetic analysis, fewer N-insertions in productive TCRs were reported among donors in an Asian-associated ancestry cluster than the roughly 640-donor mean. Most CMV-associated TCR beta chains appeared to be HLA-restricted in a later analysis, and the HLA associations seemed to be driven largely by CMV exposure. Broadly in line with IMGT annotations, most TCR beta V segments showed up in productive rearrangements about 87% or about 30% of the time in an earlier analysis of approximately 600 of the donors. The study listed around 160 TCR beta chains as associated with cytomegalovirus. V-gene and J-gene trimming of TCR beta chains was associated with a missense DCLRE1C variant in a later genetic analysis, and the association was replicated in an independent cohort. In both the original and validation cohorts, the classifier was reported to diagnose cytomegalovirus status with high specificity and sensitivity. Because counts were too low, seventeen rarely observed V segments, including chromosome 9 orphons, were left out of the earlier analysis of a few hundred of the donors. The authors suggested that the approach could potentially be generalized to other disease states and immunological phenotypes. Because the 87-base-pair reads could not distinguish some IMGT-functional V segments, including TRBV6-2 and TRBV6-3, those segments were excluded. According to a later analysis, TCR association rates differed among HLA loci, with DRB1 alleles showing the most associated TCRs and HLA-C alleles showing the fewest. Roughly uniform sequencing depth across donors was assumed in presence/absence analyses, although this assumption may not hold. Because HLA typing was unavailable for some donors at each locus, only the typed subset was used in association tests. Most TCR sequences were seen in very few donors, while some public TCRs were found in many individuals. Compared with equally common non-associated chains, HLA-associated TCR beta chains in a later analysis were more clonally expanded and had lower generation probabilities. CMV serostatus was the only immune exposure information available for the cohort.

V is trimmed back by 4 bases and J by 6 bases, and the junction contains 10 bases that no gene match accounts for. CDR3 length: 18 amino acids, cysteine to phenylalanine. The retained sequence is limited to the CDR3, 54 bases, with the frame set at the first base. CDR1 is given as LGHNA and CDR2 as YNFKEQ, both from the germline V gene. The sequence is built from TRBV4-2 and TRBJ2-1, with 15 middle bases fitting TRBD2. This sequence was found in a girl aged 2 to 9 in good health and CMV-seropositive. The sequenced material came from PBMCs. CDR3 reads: CASSPGLAGGLDLNEQFF. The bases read TGTGCCAGCAGCCCGGGACTAGCGGGGGGTCTCGACCTCAATGAGCAGTTCTTC.